Below, 26 T cell receptor beta chains from the same sample are listed, as sequenced in a study of cytomegalovirus exposure and HLA in healthy donors listed by TCRdb under 2017. Library prep was done by the immunoSEQ multiplex PCR assay. For the multiplex PCR, a mixture combining 60 forward primers for TCR Vbeta segments and 13 reverse primers for TCR Jbeta segments was used. TCRdb re-hosts the immuneACCESS table, in-frame sequences only. Its copies lack some clones; in the studies checked, an unresolved V gene accounts for under half of them, and the cause for the rest is not known. The data table for this sample lists some 130,000 clones. Clones ranked in the top ten supply approximately 1.8% of the sample. Sequencing used PBMCs. The source of these receptors is a man between 18 and 35 years old in good health and CMV-seronegative.

The chain uses TRBV30 and TRBJ1-5, with TRBD1 matching 7 bases. Trimming removed 1 base from V and 1 base from J; junction bases left unmatched: 4. The CDR3 loop spans 15 amino acids. The germline V gene encodes CDR1 GTSNPN and CDR2 SVGIG (reference sequence). The CDR3 nucleotides are TGTGCCTGGAGTGCGACAGGGAGAAGCAATCAGCCCCAGCATTTT. Its protein product is CAWSATGRSNQPQHF.

The chain links TRBV28 to TRBJ2-7; 8 bases fit TRBD1. V lost 2 bases, J lost 1 base, and 4 bases stayed unmatched. Germline CDR1 reads MDHEN; CDR2 reads SYDVKM. This CDR3 spans 15 amino acids. This CDR3 reads CASSLQGAISYEQYF. CDR3 nucleotide sequence: TGTGCCAGCAGTTTACAGGGGGCAATATCCTACGAGCAGTACTTC. Using reference TRBV28 and TRBJ2-7 for the parts outside the CDR3, the full variable domain is DVKVTQSSRYLVKRTGEKVFLECVQDMDHENMFWYRQDPGLGLRLIYFSYDVKMKEKGDIPEGYSVSREKKERFSLILESASTNQTSMYLCASSLQGAISYEQYFGPGTRLTVT.

CDR3 nucleotide sequence: TGCGCCAGCAAGGGGCAGGGACACAACAATGAGCAGTTCTTC. Its protein product is CASKGQGHNNEQFF. V is TRBV5-1 and J is TRBJ2-1, with D tentatively TRBD1 (6 bases). V lost 6 bases, J lost 5 bases, and 15 bases lay in between. The CDR3 extends over 14 amino acids. Per germline, CDR1 SGHRS and CDR2 YFSETQ. Supplemented by reference TRBV5-1 and TRBJ2-1, the full variable domain reads KAGVTQTPRYLIKTRGQQVTLSCSPISGHRSVSWYQQTPGQGLQFLFEYFSETQRNKGNFPGRFSGRQFSNSRSEMNVSTLELGDSALYLCASKGQGHNNEQFFGPGTRLTVL.

J is TRBJ1-2 and V is TRBV6-5, with TRBD1 as a possible D gene (6 bases). Trimming pared 5 bases from V and 8 bases from J, leaving 15 bases between. Germline V CDR1 and CDR2: MNHEY, SVGAGI. The CDR3 sequence is 13 residues long. The CDR3 sequence is CASSIPGQLGYTF. Written as DNA, the CDR3 is TGTGCCAGCAGTATCCCGGGACAATTAGGCTACACCTTC.

The chain recombines TRBV5-8 with TRBJ1-2; D is uncertain. V shed 0 bases and J shed 4 bases, with 7 bases lying between them. CDR3 length: 13 residues. From germline, CDR1 is SGHTS and CDR2 YDEGEE. The CDR3 DNA is TGTGCCAGCAGCTTGGCCAGGTTCTATGGCTACACCTTC. It codes for CASSLARFYGYTF. The full variable domain, its missing parts supplied by reference TRBV5-8 and TRBJ1-2, is EAGVTQSPTHLIKTRGQQATLRCSPISGHTSVYWYQQALGLGLQFLLWYDEGEERNRGNFPPRFSGRQFPNYSSELNVNALELEDSALYLCASSLARFYGYTFGSGTRLTVV.

The V call is TRBV28, the J call TRBJ2-1; TRBD2 aligns across 10 bases. In germline, CDR1 is MDHEN, CDR2 SYDVKM. The CDR3 has 16 amino acids. V shed 2 bases and J 8 bases; nucleotides not matched to a gene: 9. DNA for the CDR3: TGTGCCAGCAGTTTAGTCGCTAGCGGGGGCCAGGATGAGCAGTTCTTC. It translates to CASSLVASGGQDEQFF.

This sequence joins TRBV19 and TRBJ2-7, with TRBD1 identical over 9 bases. V lost 5 bases and J lost 3; bases outside the gene matches: 5. The V gene's germline CDR1 is LNHDA and CDR2 SQIVND (reference sequence). This CDR3 is 14 amino acids long. The CDR3: CASSDRGLYYEQYF. In DNA form, the CDR3 reads TGTGCCAGTAGTGACAGGGGGTTGTACTACGAGCAGTACTTC.

The chain has TRBV9 and TRBJ2-1; tentative D call: TRBD2 (6 bases). The CDR3 has 13 amino acids. Germline V lookup: CDR1 SGDLS, CDR2 YYNGEE. V was trimmed by 4 bases and J by 9 bases, leaving 14 bases between them. The CDR3 reads CASSKEVGGEQFF. The CDR3 DNA follows: TGTGCCAGCAGCAAGGAGGTGGGGGGTGAGCAGTTCTTC.

V is TRBV28 and J is TRBJ2-5; no clear D. Germline CDR1 and CDR2: MDHEN and SYDVKM. The CDR3 is 11 residues long. V dropped 3 bases and J dropped 4 bases, with 3 bases sitting between them. The DNA of the CDR3 is TGTGCCAGCAGTTTGCGAGAGACCCAGTACTTC. Amino acids: CASSLRETQYF.

The chain carries TRBV4-3 and TRBJ2-1; D is possibly TRBD1 (6 bases). The V gene's germline CDR1 is LGHNA and CDR2 YSLEER. The CDR3 extends over 16 amino acids. The V gene lost 1 base and the J gene lost 0 bases, with 10 bases spanning the gap. The CDR3 spells CASSQVGASSYNEQFF. DNA of the CDR3: TGCGCCAGCAGCCAAGTGGGGGCTAGCTCCTACAATGAGCAGTTCTTC.

This sequence joins TRBV7-9 and TRBJ1-1, with 7 nucleotides matching TRBD1. Trimming took 5 bases from V and 0 from J; bases not matched to a gene: 18. Germline V gives CDR1 SEHNR, CDR2 FQNEAQ (reference sequence). The CDR3 has 19 amino acids. CDR3: CASSNEGTEGTFMNTEAFF. The CDR3 coding sequence is TGTGCCAGCAGCAACGAGGGGACAGAGGGGACCTTCATGAACACTGAAGCTTTCTTT.

The V and J genes are TRBV9 and TRBJ1-2; a possible D gene is TRBD1 (5 bases). The V gene lost 1 base and the J gene lost 1 base, with 8 bases spanning the gap. The CDR3 consists of 14 residues. Germline loops: CDR1 SGDLS, CDR2 YYNGEE. The CDR3 coding sequence is TGTGCCAGCAGCGTATCACAGGTTAACTATGGCTACACCTTC. Protein sequence: CASSVSQVNYGYTF. Full variable domain (missing parts from reference TRBV9 and TRBJ1-2): DSGVTQTPKHLITATGQRVTLRCSPRSGDLSVYWYQQSLDQGLQFLIQYYNGEERAKGNILERFSAQQFPDLHSELNLSSLELGDSALYFCASSVSQVNYGYTFGSGTRLTVV.

The chain carries TRBV27 and TRBJ2-7; TRBD1 agrees at 9 bases. The CDR3 contains 14 residues. V trimming: 4 bases; J trimming: 6 bases; junction bases outside the gene matches: 7. Per the germline V gene, CDR1 is MNHEY and CDR2 is SMNVEV (reference sequence). This CDR3 reads CASSWGQGGGEQYF. The CDR3 DNA follows: TGTGCCAGCAGTTGGGGACAGGGAGGGGGCGAGCAGTACTTC.

The J gene is TRBJ2-5, the V gene TRBV27, with 11 bases aligning to TRBD2. The CDR3 has 20 amino acids. V dropped 4 bases and J dropped 3; count of bases not matched to a gene: 19. Looked up from germline, CDR1 is MNHEY and CDR2 is SMNVEV (reference sequence). The CDR3 region has the DNA TGTGCCAGCAGTTCCCCCTTACTAGCGGGGGAGCTACTGACAAAAGAGACCCAGTACTTC. Protein product: CASSSPLLAGELLTKETQYF.

This chain links TRBV27 with TRBJ1-1; weak D call: TRBD1 (6 bases). The CDR3 consists of 12 residues. The V end was cut by 6 bases, the J end by 4 bases, with 9 bases between. CDR1 is MNHEY and CDR2 is SMNVEV in the germline V gene (reference sequence). DNA of the CDR3: TGTGCCAGCAGGCAGGGGACCACTGAAGCTTTCTTT. It is translated as CASRQGTTEAFF.

V gene TRBV6-6 combines with J gene TRBJ2-7; D unresolved. CDR3 length: 14 residues. Germline CDR1 reads MNHNY; CDR2 reads SVGAGI (reference sequence). V dropped 0 bases and J dropped 2 bases, with 8 bases sitting between them. The CDR3 nucleotides read TGTGCCAGCAGTTACTCGTCTCCAGCCTACGAGCAGTACTTC. Translated, it gives CASSYSSPAYEQYF.

The chain uses TRBV5-1 and TRBJ1-1; D gene ambiguous. This CDR3 has 13 amino acids. The V gene lost 1 base and the J gene lost 1 base, with 5 bases spanning the gap. Germline assignment: CDR1 SGHRS and CDR2 YFSETQ. The CDR3 protein is CASSLSWNTEAFF. The CDR3 DNA sequence: TGCGCCAGCAGCTTGTCATGGAACACTGAAGCTTTCTTT.

V and J are TRBV10-3 and TRBJ1-2; 8 positions match TRBD1. Per the germline V gene, CDR1 is ENHRY and CDR2 is SYGVKD. This CDR3 comprises 12 residues. V trimming: 7 bases; J trimming: 3 bases; junction bases outside the gene matches: 1. In nucleotides, the CDR3 is TGTGCCATCACGACAGGGGACTATGGCTACACCTTC. It codes for CAITTGDYGYTF.

This chain connects TRBV7-9 to TRBJ2-3; 14 bases agree with TRBD2. The length of the CDR3 is 15 residues. Germline V gene lookup returns CDR1 SEHNR and CDR2 FQNEAQ (reference sequence). Losses at the gene ends were 3 bases for V and 6 bases for J; bases not matched to a gene: 2. The CDR3 here is CASSLTSGRADTQYF. In DNA, the CDR3 is TGTGCCAGCAGCTTGACTAGCGGGAGGGCGGATACGCAGTATTTT.

V is TRBV11-2 and J is TRBJ2-7; 7 nucleotides agree with TRBD2. Germline lookup yields CDR1 SGHAT and CDR2 FQNNGV. The V and J ends lost 5 bases and 2 bases, in that order; junction bases with no gene match: 3. The CDR3 has 13 residues. The CDR3 sequence: CASSPTSPYEQYF. The CDR3 bases are TGTGCCAGCAGCCCGACTAGCCCCTACGAGCAGTACTTC.

This chain connects TRBV5-8 to TRBJ2-5; 13 nucleotides match TRBD2. Trimming at V came to 2 bases and at J to 1 base, leaving 5 bases not matched to a gene. CDR3 length: 17 amino acids. Looked up from germline, CDR1 is SGHTS and CDR2 is YDEGEE. CDR3 residues: CASSFGLAGDLQETQYF. The CDR3 DNA reads as TGTGCCAGCAGCTTCGGACTAGCGGGAGACCTCCAAGAGACCCAGTACTTC. Together with reference TRBV5-8 and TRBJ2-5, the CDR3 gives the full variable domain: EAGVTQSPTHLIKTRGQQATLRCSPISGHTSVYWYQQALGLGLQFLLWYDEGEERNRGNFPPRFSGRQFPNYSSELNVNALELEDSALYLCASSFGLAGDLQETQYFGPGTRLLVL.

This chain uses TRBV11-2 with TRBJ2-7; 8 nucleotides match TRBD2. This CDR3 comprises 15 residues. The ends lost 0 bases at V and 0 bases at J; junction bases unmatched: 1. The germline V gene has CDR1 SGHAT and CDR2 FQNNGV. Here the CDR3 reads CASSLERGVSYEQYF. The DNA of the CDR3 is TGTGCCAGCAGCTTAGAGCGGGGGGTCTCCTACGAGCAGTACTTC.

V and J are TRBV7-9 and TRBJ1-5; D is perhaps TRBD1 (5 bases). Germline assignment: CDR1 SEHNR and CDR2 FQNEAQ (reference sequence). The CDR3 runs to 15 residues. Trimming took off 5 bases at V and 6 bases at J, with 17 bases between the two ends. The CDR3 nucleotides read TGTGCCAGCAGCCCAGGGAGGGGCCGGGCTCAGCCCCAGCATTTT. Its protein product is CASSPGRGRAQPQHF.

This chain uses TRBV11-2 with TRBJ1-2; possibly TRBD1 for D (6 bases). V dropped 3 bases and J dropped 7 bases, with 15 bases sitting between them. The germline V gene has CDR1 SGHAT and CDR2 FQNNGV. There are 14 residues in the CDR3. In DNA form, the CDR3 reads TGTGCCAGCAGCTTCGAAGCGGGGGCGCGTGGCTACACCTTC. Its translation: CASSFEAGARGYTF.

V is TRBV18 and J is TRBJ1-2, with TRBD1 matching over 7 bases. Trimming at V came to 6 bases and at J to 3 bases, leaving 4 bases not matched to a gene. The CDR3 runs to 13 residues. Looked up from germline, CDR1 is KGHSH and CDR2 is LQKENI. The CDR3: CASSSTGDYGYTF. Written as DNA, the CDR3 is TGTGCCAGCTCGTCTACAGGGGACTATGGCTACACCTTC.

The chain has TRBV18 and TRBJ2-7; 8 positions agree with TRBD1. Trimming at V came to 5 bases and at J to 2 bases, leaving 2 bases not matched to a gene. CDR3 size: 13 residues. The germline V gene encodes CDR1 KGHSH and CDR2 LQKENI. The CDR3 here is CASSKGQAYEQYF. Here the CDR3 DNA reads TGTGCCAGCTCAAAGGGACAGGCCTACGAGCAGTACTTC.